The 10 T cell receptor beta chains below were found in one sample sequenced in a study of T cells after yellow fever vaccination. TCRdb reanalysed the 5' RACE reads using MiXCR and keeps one entry per CDR3 protein. Among roughly 120,000 distinct CDR3 sequences listed, 5.5% to 8% were seen once. The sample consisted of CD4+ T cells sorted from PBMCs, taken around 45 days after the first yellow fever vaccination. These receptors were taken from a man younger than 30 who received the YFV17D yellow fever vaccine.

This clonotype was counted at least ten times. The rearrangement links TRBV2 to TRBJ2-1; TRBD2 matches at 10 bases. The CDR3 loop spans 14 amino acids. The ends lost 6 bases at V and 6 bases at J; junction bases unmatched: 5. The germline V gene encodes CDR1 SNHLY and CDR2 FYNNEI. This chain's CDR3 is CASRRAGGLNEQFF. The CDR3 DNA follows: TGTGCCAGCAGGAGAGCGGGGGGGCTCAATGAGCAGTTCTTC.

This clonotype came up many times. This rearrangement joins TRBV2 to TRBJ2-5; D assignment may be TRBD1 or TRBD2 (5 bases each). This CDR3 is 12 amino acids long. Germline-derived CDR1 and CDR2 are SNHLY and FYNNEI. The CDR3 DNA sequence: TGTGTCGTGGGACGTTCCCAAGAGACCCAGTACTTC. This sequence encodes CVVGRSQETQYF.

This clonotype was detected ten times or more. This chain uses TRBV7-9 with TRBJ1-3; D remains unclear. Germline V gene data show CDR1 as SEHNR and CDR2 as FQNEAQ (reference sequence). The V and J ends lost 5 bases and 0 bases respectively, with 8 bases between them. The CDR3 covers 14 residues. DNA of the CDR3: TGTGCCAGCAGCCCGATAAGCTCTGGAAACACCATATATTTT. Its protein product is CASSPISSGNTIYF.

The table lists this clonotype with many counts. The chain couples TRBV7-3 to TRBJ2-3; D is undetermined. Per germline, CDR1 SGHTA and CDR2 FQGTGA. The CDR3 covers 13 residues. V was clipped by 4 bases and J by 6 bases, with 11 bases between them. CDR3 in amino acids: CASSSNYIDTQYF. CDR3 DNA: TGTGCCAGCAGCTCAAACTATATTGATACGCAGTATTTT.

This clonotype was detected many times. The genes are TRBV12-3 or TRBV12-4 and TRBJ2-7, with D possibly being TRBD2 (6 bases). CDR3 length: 14 amino acids. V gave up 7 bases and J gave up 3 bases, with 16 bases separating them. The chain's CDR3 is CASTPTRTGYEQYF. The CDR3 bases are TGTGCCAGCACACCGACTAGGACGGGCTACGAGCAGTACTTC.

This clonotype has just a few counts. This rearrangement joins TRBV5-4 to TRBJ1-6, with a weak D call TRBD1 (6 bases). Germline CDR1 SGHNT, CDR2 YYREEE (reference sequence). V lost 4 bases, J lost 8 bases, and 16 bases lay in between. The CDR3 spans 15 residues. CDR3: CASSTRTVGDSPLHF. Written as DNA, the CDR3 is TGTGCCAGCAGCACGCGGACAGTGGGGGATTCACCCCTCCACTTT.

This clonotype was observed a few times. The chain is built from TRBV18 and TRBJ2-7, with 9 bases fitting TRBD2. V lost 6 bases to trimming and J lost 0 bases; unmatched junction nucleotides: 6. Germline loops: CDR1 KGHSH, CDR2 LQKENI. The CDR3 totals 15 residues. Here the CDR3 reads CASSSGGPPSYEQYV. As DNA, the CDR3 is TGTGCCAGCTCTAGCGGGGGCCCTCCCTCCTACGAGCAGTACGTC.

The sample holds many counts of this clonotype. The V gene is TRBV4-3, the J gene TRBJ2-5; the D is unclear. The CDR3 totals 13 residues. Germline assignment: CDR1 LGHNA and CDR2 YSLEER. Trimming took 1 base from V and 2 from J, leaving 5 bases between them. CDR3 in amino acids: CASSQARQETQYF. CDR3 coding DNA: TGCGCCAGCAGCCAAGCCAGGCAAGAGACCCAGTACTTC.

The sample holds many counts of this clonotype. This chain joins TRBV5-1 and TRBJ2-1; 8 nucleotides align to TRBD1. With 0 bases clipped from V and 2 bases from J, the junction kept 4 bases outside the gene matches. The germline CDR1 and CDR2 sequences are SGHRS and YFSETQ. The CDR3 totals 16 residues. CDR3 residues: CASSLAGQGAYNEQFF. CDR3 in DNA: TGCGCCAGCAGCTTGGCCGGACAGGGAGCCTACAATGAGCAGTTCTTC.

Note on this clonotype: With a much larger clone just one base away, this may be a read error. V is TRBV28 and J is TRBJ2-1; a possible D gene is TRBD2 (7 bases). In germline, CDR1 is MDHEN, CDR2 SYDVKM. The CDR3 sequence is 15 residues long. The CDR3 is CASSFPGGRYNAQFF. CDR3 in DNA: TGTGCCAGCAGTTTCCCGGGGGGCCGTTACAATGCGCAGTTCTTC.